This record looks at one T cell receptor (beta chain) sequence and its context. The data were obtained in a study of blood T cell repertoires in COVID-19. About the research overall: Spain, Italy and the United States supplied samples that represented acute and convalescent COVID-19.

How the authors handled the data: By means of reference gene primer amplification, nucleated cell counts were estimated. Measured with immunoSEQ multiplex PCR; TCRdb has only the in-frame clones, and not every one. That table furnishes V, J and clone size, whereas the DNA furnished D and trimming. The table has approximately 490,000 clones, 88% seen once. The CDR3 consists of 14 residues. CDR1 and CDR2 from the germline V gene are SEHNR and FQNEAQ (reference sequence). The V end was cut by 3 bases, the J end by 9 bases, with 15 bases between. Residents of about 25 US areas, aged about 18 to 89 years, made up the participants. Which cohort a participant joined came from the clinical history participants gave.

The V and J genes are TRBV7-9 and TRBJ2-1; TRBD2 is a possible D gene (6 bases). This TCR was sampled from an older woman who had recovered from COVID-19. Sequencing was performed on PBMCs or T cells enriched from blood (not recorded which). This CDR3 reads CASSFGSSGGEQFF. Here the CDR3 DNA reads TGTGCCAGCAGCTTCGGCTCCTCCGGGGGTGAGCAGTTCTTC.